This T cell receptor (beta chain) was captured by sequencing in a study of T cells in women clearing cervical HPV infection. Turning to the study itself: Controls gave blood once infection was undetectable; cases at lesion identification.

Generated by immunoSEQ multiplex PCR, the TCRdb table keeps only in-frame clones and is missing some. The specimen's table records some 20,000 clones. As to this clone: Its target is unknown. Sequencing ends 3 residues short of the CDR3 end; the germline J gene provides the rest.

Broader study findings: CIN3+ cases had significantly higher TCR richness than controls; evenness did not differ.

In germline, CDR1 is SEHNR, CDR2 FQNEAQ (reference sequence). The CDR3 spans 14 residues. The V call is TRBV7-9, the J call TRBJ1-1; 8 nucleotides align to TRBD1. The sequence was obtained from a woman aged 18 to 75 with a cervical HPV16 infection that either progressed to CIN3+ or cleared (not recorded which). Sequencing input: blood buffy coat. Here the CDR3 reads CASSLGQGRYEAFF. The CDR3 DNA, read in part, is TGTGCCAGCAGCTTAGGACAGGGGCGTTACGAG.